One sample yielded the 12 T cell receptor beta chains listed below, sequenced in a study of CD8+CD57+ T cells in acquired aplastic anemia. For CDR3 and TCR beta VDJ profiling, genomic DNA was the template used. TCRdb independently ran MiXCR on the reads; one entry per CDR3 protein. This sample has roughly 130,000 distinct CDR3 sequences, with about 46% found just once. Sequencing used sorted CD4+, CD8+, or CD8+CD57+ T cells (not recorded which) from PBMCs. The receptor source for this set is a human donor in good health, serving as a control.

CDR3 sequence reads: CATSRDRAGTAYEQYF. The CDR3 bases are TGTGCCACCAGCAGAGATCGGGCAGGGACGGCCTACGAGCAGTACTTC. The chain couples TRBV15 to TRBJ2-7; D possibly matches TRBD1 or TRBD2 (5 bases each). The CDR3 loop spans 16 amino acids. V gave up 0 bases and J gave up 2 bases, with 14 bases separating them. Looked up from germline, CDR1 is LNHNV and CDR2 is YYDKDF (reference sequence).

V usage is TRBV19 and J usage is TRBJ2-5; D possibly matches TRBD1 or TRBD2 (5 bases each). The germline V and J ends were trimmed by 1 base and 5 bases, with 17 bases remaining between them. CDR3 size: 16 residues. Germline assignment: CDR1 LNHDA and CDR2 SQIVND (reference sequence). CDR3 sequence (DNA): TGTGCCAGTAGTATAGGGGGGTCCTCCGGGGTTGAGACCCAGTACTTC. It codes for CASSIGGSSGVETQYF.

The V gene is TRBV6-2 or TRBV6-3, the J gene TRBJ2-1; the match to TRBD2 covers 9 bases. This CDR3 region has 17 residues. The trim removed 0 bases at V and 4 bases at J, leaving 7 bases unmatched. Germline values: CDR1 MNHEY, CDR2 SVGEGT. In DNA, the CDR3 is TGTGCCAGCAGTTACTCGGGTCATAGCGGGGGATACAATGAGCAGTTCTTC. As protein: CASSYSGHSGGYNEQFF.

This rearrangement joins TRBV11-2 to TRBJ1-2; 7 bases map to TRBD1. Losses at the gene ends were 4 bases for V and 8 bases for J; bases not matched to a gene: 13. Germline V gives CDR1 SGHAT, CDR2 FQNNGV. The CDR3 consists of 15 residues. CDR3 amino acids: CASSSSAQGTRGYTF. The CDR3 bases are TGTGCCAGCAGCTCCTCGGCACAGGGGACGCGAGGCTACACCTTC.

In its sample, this clonotype was seen many times. The V gene is TRBV27, the J gene TRBJ2-2; TRBD1 aligns across 7 bases. Germline-derived CDR1 and CDR2 are MNHEY and SMNVEV (reference sequence). This CDR3 spans 17 amino acids. Germline trimming cut 3 bases from V and 0 bases from J; bases unmatched to any gene: 7. This CDR3 reads CASSLGWDRANTGELFF. For the CDR3, the DNA is TGTGCCAGCAGTTTGGGATGGGACAGAGCGAACACCGGGGAGCTGTTTTTT.

Ten or more counts support this clonotype. The V gene is TRBV10-3, the J gene TRBJ1-2; tentative D call: TRBD1 (6 bases). The CDR3 loop spans 14 amino acids. Between the trimmed V and J ends, which lost 2 bases and 2 bases, there was a span of 9 bases. CDR1 and CDR2 (germline): ENHRY, SYGVKD. The CDR3 nucleotides read TGTGCCATCAGTGAGCAAGGGGGAAACTATGGCTACACCTTC. This sequence encodes CAISEQGGNYGYTF.

This clonotype was found many times. The rearrangement joins TRBV6-1 to TRBJ1-2, with 7 bases aligning to TRBD1. The CDR3 runs 14 residues. V was clipped by 1 base and J by 5 bases; unmatched bases: 4. From germline, CDR1 is MNHNS and CDR2 SASEGT. The CDR3 loop is CASSEVQGRYGYTF. For the CDR3, the DNA is TGTGCCAGCAGTGAAGTACAGGGGAGGTATGGCTACACCTTC.

The chain joins TRBV15 to TRBJ2-5, with D unresolved. This CDR3 has 11 residues. V shed 3 bases and J shed 7 bases, with 6 bases lying between them. The germline V gene has CDR1 LNHNV and CDR2 YYDKDF (reference sequence). CDR3 in amino acids: CATSSGWTQYF. DNA of the CDR3: TGTGCCACCAGCAGTGGGTGGACCCAGTACTTC.

This clonotype came up many times. The gene calls are TRBV7-3 and TRBJ2-5; 7 positions match TRBD1. The CDR3 spans 14 residues. Germline CDR1 is SGHTA and CDR2 is FQGTGA. With 2 bases clipped from V and 2 bases from J, the junction kept 2 bases outside the gene matches. The CDR3 sequence is CASSLGGQQETQYF. The DNA for the CDR3 is TGTGCCAGCAGCTTAGGGGGACAGCAAGAGACCCAGTACTTC.

Worth noting for this clonotype: At one end the junction does not follow the germline gene, possibly because of a read error. The genes are TRBV20-1 and TRBJ2-7; D is possibly TRBD2 (5 bases). This CDR3 region has 15 residues. CDR1 and CDR2 from the germline V gene are DFQATT and SNEGSKA (reference sequence). Here the CDR3 DNA reads TGCAGTACTAGTTTCGGGCAGCAAGGGCCCTACGAGCAGTACTTC. Its protein product is CSTSFGQQGPYEQYF.

In its sample, this clonotype was seen many times. This chain joins TRBV19 and TRBJ2-5; D call uncertain. The length of the CDR3 is 15 residues. CDR1 and CDR2 from the germline V gene are LNHDA and SQIVND (reference sequence). Trimming left V 5 bases short and J 1 base short, with 14 bases between. The CDR3 is CASSWSGTVQETQYF. The CDR3 bases are TGTGCCAGTAGTTGGTCAGGAACGGTCCAAGAGACCCAGTACTTC. The full variable domain, with the rest looked up from reference TRBV19 and TRBJ2-5, is DGGITQSPKYLFRKEGQNVTLSCEQNLNHDAMYWYRQDPGQGLRLIYYSQIVNDFQKGDIAEGYSVSREKKESFPLTVTSAQKNPTAFYLCASSWSGTVQETQYFGPGTRLLVL.

The chain uses TRBV7-9 and TRBJ2-7; D uncertain. There are 13 residues in the CDR3. Trimming took 2 bases from V and 4 from J, leaving 9 bases between them. Germline assignment: CDR1 SEHNR and CDR2 FQNEAQ (reference sequence). The CDR3 DNA reads as TGTGCCAGCAGCTTAACCCGGTATTACGAGCAGTACTTC. Protein: CASSLTRYYEQYF.